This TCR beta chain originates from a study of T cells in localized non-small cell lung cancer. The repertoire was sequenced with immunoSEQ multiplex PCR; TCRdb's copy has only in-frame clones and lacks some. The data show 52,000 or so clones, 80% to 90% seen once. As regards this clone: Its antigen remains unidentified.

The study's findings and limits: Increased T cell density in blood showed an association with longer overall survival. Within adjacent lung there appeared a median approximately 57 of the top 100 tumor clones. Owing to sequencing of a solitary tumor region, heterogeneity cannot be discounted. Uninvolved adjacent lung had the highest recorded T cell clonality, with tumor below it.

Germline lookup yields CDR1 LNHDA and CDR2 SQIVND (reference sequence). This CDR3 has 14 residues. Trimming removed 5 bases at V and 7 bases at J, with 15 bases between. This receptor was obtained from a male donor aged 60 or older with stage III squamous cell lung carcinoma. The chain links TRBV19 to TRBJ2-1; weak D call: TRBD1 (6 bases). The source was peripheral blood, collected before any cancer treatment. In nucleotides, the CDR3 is TGTGCCAGTAGTTCCGGGACACCGATGAATGAGCAGTTCTTC. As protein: CASSSGTPMNEQFF.